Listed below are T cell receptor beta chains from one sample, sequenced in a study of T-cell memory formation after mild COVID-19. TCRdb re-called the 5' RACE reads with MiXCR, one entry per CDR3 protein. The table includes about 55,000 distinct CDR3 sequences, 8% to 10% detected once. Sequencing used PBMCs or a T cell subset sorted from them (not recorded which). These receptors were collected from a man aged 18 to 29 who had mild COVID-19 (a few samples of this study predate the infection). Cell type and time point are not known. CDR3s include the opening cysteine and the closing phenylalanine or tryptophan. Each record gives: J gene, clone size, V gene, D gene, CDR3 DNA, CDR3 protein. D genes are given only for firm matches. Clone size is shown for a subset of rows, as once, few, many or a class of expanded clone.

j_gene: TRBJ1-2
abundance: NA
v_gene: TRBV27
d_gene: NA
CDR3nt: TGTGCCAGCAGTAGGGGGGCCGCTAACTATGGCTACACCTTC
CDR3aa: CASSRGAANYGYTF

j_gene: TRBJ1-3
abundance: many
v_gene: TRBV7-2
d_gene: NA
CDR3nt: TGTGCCAGCAGCTTAGGCCCAAACACCATATATTTT
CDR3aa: CASSLGPNTIYF

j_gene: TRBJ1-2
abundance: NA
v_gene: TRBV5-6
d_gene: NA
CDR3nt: TGTGACAGCAGCTTGTGGGAAAGTGGCTGCACCTTC
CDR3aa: CDSSLWESGCTF

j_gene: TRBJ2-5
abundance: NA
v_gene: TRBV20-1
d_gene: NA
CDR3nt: TGCAGTGCTAGAATAGGGCGGTTGGAGACCCAGTACTTC
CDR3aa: CSARIGRLETQYF

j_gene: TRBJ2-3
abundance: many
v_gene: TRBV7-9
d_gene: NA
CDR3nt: TGTGCCAGCAGCTTTCCAGGGTGGAGGGAGCAGTATTTT
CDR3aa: CASSFPGWREQYF

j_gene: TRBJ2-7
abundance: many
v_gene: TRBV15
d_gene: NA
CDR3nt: TGTGCCACCAGCACGGGCGGGGAAGGGCTAAGCGAGCAGTACTTC
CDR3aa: CATSTGGEGLSEQYF

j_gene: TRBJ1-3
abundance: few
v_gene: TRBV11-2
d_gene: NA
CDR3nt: TGTGCCAGCAGCTCGATTCGGGGACTAGGAAACACCATATATTTT
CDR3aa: CASSSIRGLGNTIYF

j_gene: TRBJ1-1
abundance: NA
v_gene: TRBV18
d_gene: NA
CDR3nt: TGTGCCAGCCAAGTCGGGGAGAACACTGAAGCTTTCTTT
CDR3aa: CASQVGENTEAFF

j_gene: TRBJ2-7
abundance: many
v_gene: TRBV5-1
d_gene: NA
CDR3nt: TGCGCCAGCAGCTTAGAGTCCTACGAGCAGTACTTC
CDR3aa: CASSLESYEQYF

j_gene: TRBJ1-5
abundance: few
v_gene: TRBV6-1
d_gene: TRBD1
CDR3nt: TGTGCCAGCAGTGACGGGACAGGTTATCAGCCCCAGCATTTT
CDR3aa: CASSDGTGYQPQHF

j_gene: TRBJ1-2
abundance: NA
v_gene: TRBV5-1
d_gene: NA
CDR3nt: TGCGCCAGCAGCGGGGACGCCCCTGGCTACACCTTC
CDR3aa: CASSGDAPGYTF

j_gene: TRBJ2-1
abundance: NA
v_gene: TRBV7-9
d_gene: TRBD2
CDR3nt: TGTGCCAGCAGCGCCCGCGGGGGGGGCGACAATGAGCAGTTCTTC
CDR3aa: CASSARGGGDNEQFF

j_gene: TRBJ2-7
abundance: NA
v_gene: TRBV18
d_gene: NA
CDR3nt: TGTGCCAGCTCACCGGCTGGGGCAGGGGTGTTGTACGAGCAGTACTTC
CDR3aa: CASSPAGAGVLYEQYF

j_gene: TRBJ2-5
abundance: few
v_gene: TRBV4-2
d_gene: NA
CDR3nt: TGTGCCAGCAGCCAAGCGGGGGGCTTTAAGACCCAGTACTTC
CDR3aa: CASSQAGGFKTQYF

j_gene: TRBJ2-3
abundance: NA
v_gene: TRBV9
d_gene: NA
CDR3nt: TGTGCCAGCAGCCCGACTACAGGGAGAACCACAGATACGCAGTATTTT
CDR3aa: CASSPTTGRTTDTQYF

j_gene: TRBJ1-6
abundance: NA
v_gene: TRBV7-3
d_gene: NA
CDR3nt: TGTGCCAGCAGCCGGCAGGGCTCCTATAATTCACCCCTCCACTTT
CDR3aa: CASSRQGSYNSPLHF

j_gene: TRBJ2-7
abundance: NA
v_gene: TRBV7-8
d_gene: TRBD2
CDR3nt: TGTGCCAGCAGCTTAGAGCGGGGGAGGGAGCAGTACTTC
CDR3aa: CASSLERGREQYF

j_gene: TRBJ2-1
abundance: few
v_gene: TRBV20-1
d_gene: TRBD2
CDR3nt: TGCAGTGCTAGCGGGCTAGCGGGGACCACCGGGGGCAATGAGCAGTTCTTC
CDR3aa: CSASGLAGTTGGNEQFF

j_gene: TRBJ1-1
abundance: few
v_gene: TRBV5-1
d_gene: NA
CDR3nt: TGCGCCAGCAGCTTGGCGAAGGCAGCGGACACTGAAGCTTTCTTT
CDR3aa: CASSLAKAADTEAFF

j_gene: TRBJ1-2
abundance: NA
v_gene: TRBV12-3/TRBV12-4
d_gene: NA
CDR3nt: TGTGCCAGCAGTCGGGGATCCTTGGGCTACACCTTC
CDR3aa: CASSRGSLGYTF

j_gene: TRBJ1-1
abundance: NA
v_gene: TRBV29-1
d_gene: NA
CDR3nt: TGCAGCGTTACTCGGATGGGGAACACTGAAGCTTTCTTT
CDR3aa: CSVTRMGNTEAFF

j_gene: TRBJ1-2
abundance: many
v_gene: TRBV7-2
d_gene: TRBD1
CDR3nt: TGTGCCAGTCAGGGGGACGGCTATGGCTACACCTTC
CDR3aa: CASQGDGYGYTF

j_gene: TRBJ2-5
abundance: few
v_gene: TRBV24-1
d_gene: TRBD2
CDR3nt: TGTGCCACCAGTGATTTTGGGCTAGCGGAGGGAGAGACCCAGTACTTC
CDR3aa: CATSDFGLAEGETQYF

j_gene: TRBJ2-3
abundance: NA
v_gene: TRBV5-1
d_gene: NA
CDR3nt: TGCGCCAGCAGTTCGACACCAACAGATACGCAGTATTTT
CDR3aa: CASSSTPTDTQYF

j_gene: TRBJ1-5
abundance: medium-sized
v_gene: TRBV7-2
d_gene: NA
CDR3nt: TGTGCCAGCAGCTTTGCAGTGAGCAATCAGCCCCAGCATTTT
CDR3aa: CASSFAVSNQPQHF

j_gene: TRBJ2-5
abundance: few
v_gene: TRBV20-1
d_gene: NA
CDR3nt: TGCAGTGCTAGTGTTGGAGGGTCGTCGGTGGAGACCCAGTACTTC
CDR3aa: CSASVGGSSVETQYF

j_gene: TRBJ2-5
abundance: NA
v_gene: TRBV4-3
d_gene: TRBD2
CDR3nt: TGCGCCAGCAGCCAAGATCCTAGCGGGGGGGCCAGGGAGACCCAGTACTTC
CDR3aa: CASSQDPSGGARETQYF

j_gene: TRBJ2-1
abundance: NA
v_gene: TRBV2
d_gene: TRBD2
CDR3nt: TGTGCCAGCAGTGCCCTCGGGGGGGCGGGGTACAATGAGCAGTTCTTC
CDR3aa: CASSALGGAGYNEQFF

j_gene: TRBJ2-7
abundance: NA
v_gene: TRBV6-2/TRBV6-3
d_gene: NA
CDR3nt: TGTGCCAGCAGTTCGGGTCTCTACGAGCAGTACTTC
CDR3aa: CASSSGLYEQYF

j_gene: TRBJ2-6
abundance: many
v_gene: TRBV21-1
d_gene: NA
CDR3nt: TGTGCCACGCTATACTCCTCTGGGGCCAACGTCCTGACTTTC
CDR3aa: CATLYSSGANVLTF

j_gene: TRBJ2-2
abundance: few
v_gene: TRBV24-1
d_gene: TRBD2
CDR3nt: TGTGCCACCAGCCCGCGGGGGTCGGACACCGGGGAGCTGTTTTTT
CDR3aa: CATSPRGSDTGELFF

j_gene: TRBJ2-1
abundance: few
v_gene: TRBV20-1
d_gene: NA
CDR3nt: TGCAGTGCCGTCCGGAAGGGGGGACCCAATGAGCAGTTCTTC
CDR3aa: CSAVRKGGPNEQFF

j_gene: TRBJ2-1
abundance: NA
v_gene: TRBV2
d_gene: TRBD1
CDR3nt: TGTGCCAGCCAGGGGGCCGTTTACAATGAGCAGTTCTTC
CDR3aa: CASQGAVYNEQFF

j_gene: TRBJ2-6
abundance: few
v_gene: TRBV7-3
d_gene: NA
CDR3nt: TGTGCCAGCAGCCGATCGCGCTCTGGGGCCAACGTCCTGACTTTC
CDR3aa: CASSRSRSGANVLTF

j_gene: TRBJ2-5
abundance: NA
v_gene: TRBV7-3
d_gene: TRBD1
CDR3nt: TGTGCCAGCAGCCTAACGCCGGGACAGGGAGAGACCCAGTACTTC
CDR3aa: CASSLTPGQGETQYF

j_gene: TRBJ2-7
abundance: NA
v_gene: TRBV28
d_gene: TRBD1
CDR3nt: TGTGCCAGCAGTTCTCCGGGACAGGCACTTTACGAGCAGTACTTC
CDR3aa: CASSSPGQALYEQYF

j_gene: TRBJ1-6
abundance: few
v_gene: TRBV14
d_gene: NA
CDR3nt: TGTGCCAGCAGCCATTCCCTTTCACCCCTCCACTTT
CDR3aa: CASSHSLSPLHF

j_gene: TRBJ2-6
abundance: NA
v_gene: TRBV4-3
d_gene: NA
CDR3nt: TGCGCCAGCAGCCAGGTATACAGGCCTGGGGCCAACGTCCTGACTTTC
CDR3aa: CASSQVYRPGANVLTF

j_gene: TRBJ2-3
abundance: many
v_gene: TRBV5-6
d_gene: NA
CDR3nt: TGTGCCAGCAACCAGCGTGGCACAGATACGCAGTATTTT
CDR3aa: CASNQRGTDTQYF

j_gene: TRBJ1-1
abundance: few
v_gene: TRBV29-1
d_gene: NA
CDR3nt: TGCAGCGTTGATTCCAGGGCGGCCACTGAAGCTTTCTTT
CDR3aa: CSVDSRAATEAFF

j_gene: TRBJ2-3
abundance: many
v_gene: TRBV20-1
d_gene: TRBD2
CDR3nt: TGCAGTGCTAGAGATCGCGGGGGGAGAGATACGCAGTATTTT
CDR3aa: CSARDRGGRDTQYF

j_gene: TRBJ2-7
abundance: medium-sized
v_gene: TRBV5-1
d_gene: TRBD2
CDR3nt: TGCGCCAGCAGCACGGGGGGCTCCTACGAGCAGTACTTC
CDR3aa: CASSTGGSYEQYF

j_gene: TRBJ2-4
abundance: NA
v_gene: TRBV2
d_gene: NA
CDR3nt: TGTGCCAGCAAAGGTTCGGGAAACTTAGCCAAAAACATTCAGTACTTC
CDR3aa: CASKGSGNLAKNIQYF

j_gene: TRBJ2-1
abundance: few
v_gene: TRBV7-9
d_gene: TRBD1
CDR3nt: TGTGCCAGCAGCCCTCGGGACAGCAGATACAATGAGCAGTTCTTC
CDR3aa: CASSPRDSRYNEQFF

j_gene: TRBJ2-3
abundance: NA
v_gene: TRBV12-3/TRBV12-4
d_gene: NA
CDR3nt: TGTGCCAGCACCATTGGGGCAGGCACAGATACGCAGTATTTT
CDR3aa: CASTIGAGTDTQYF

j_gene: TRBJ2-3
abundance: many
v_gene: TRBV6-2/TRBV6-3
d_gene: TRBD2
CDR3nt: TGTGCCAGCAGTTACCCCTTTCCGGGGGGTCGTGAAGATACGCAGTATTTT
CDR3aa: CASSYPFPGGREDTQYF

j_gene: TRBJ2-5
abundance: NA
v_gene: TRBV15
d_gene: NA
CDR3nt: TGTGCCACCAGCAGTCGCGCCGCCCACGCGACACAAGAGACCCAGTACTTC
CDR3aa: CATSSRAAHATQETQYF

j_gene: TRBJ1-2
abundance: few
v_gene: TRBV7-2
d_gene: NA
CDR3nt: TGTGCCAGCAGCCCTCCGGACAGCTTAGATGGCTACACCTTC
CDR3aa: CASSPPDSLDGYTF

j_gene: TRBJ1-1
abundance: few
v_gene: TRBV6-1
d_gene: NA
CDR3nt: TGTGCCAGCAGTGAATTGGGACCGAACACTGAAGCTTTCTTT
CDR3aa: CASSELGPNTEAFF

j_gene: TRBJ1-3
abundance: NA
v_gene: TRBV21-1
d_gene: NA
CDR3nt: TGTGCCAGCAGCAAGGGACAGGGGAGGAGCTCTGGAAACACCATATATTTT
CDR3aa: CASSKGQGRSSGNTIYF

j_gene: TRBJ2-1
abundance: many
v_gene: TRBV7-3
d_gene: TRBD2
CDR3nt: TGTGCCAGCAGCTTAGGGACTAGCTCCTACAATGAGCAGTTCTTC
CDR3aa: CASSLGTSSYNEQFF

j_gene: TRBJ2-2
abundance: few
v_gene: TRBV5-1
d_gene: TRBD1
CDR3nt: TGCGCCAGCAGCATACCGGACAGGAGCACCGGGGAGCTGTTTTTT
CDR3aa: CASSIPDRSTGELFF

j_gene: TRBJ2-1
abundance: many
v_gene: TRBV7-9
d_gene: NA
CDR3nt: TGTGCCAGCAGCCCGCGTAATGAGCAGTTCTTC
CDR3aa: CASSPRNEQFF